Following are 22 T cell receptor beta chains from one sample sequenced in a study of cytomegalovirus exposure and HLA in healthy donors. TCRdb keeps only in-frame clones here, not all; method: immunoSEQ multiplex PCR. This table holds 110,000 or so clones, 88% found once. The source material was PBMCs. Source of these receptors: a woman between 18 and 29 years old in good health and CMV-seronegative.

This clone was counted a few times. The rearrangement links TRBV7-2 to TRBJ2-7, with 13 bases lining up with TRBD2. Trimming removed 6 bases from V and 3 bases from J; junction bases left unmatched: 5. The germline V gene encodes CDR1 SGHTA and CDR2 FQGNSA. The CDR3 contains 15 residues. This chain's CDR3 is CASRRTSGSNYEQYF. The CDR3 region has the DNA TGTGCCAGCAGGCGGACTAGCGGGAGTAACTACGAGCAGTACTTC.

The chain links TRBV5-4 to TRBJ2-7; D gene unclear. CDR1 is SGHNT, CDR2 YYREEE, per germline (reference sequence). CDR3 length: 14 amino acids. Trimming shortened V by 4 bases and J by 2 bases, and 13 bases separated the two germline ends. Here the CDR3 DNA reads TGTGCCAGCAGCCACAGCAGGTCGACCTACGAGCAGTACTTC. Residues: CASSHSRSTYEQYF.

In its sample, this clone was seen a few times. CDR3 DNA sequence: TGCAGCGTGGACAGGGGGCAATATGGCTACACCTTC. This sequence encodes CSVDRGQYGYTF. The chain carries TRBV29-1 and TRBJ1-2; 11 bases are shared with TRBD1. V lost 6 bases, J lost 5 bases, and 2 bases stayed unmatched. The germline V gene encodes CDR1 SQVTM and CDR2 ANQGSEA. The CDR3 loop spans 12 amino acids.

The rearrangement joins TRBV18 to TRBJ1-4; D call uncertain. The CDR3 sequence is 16 residues long. The ends were cut back, 2 bases at V and 6 bases at J, with 16 bases in the middle. Looked up from germline, CDR1 is KGHSH and CDR2 is LQKENI. DNA for the CDR3: TGTGCCAGCTCACCAAAACAGATCCTAAATTATGAAAAACTGTTTTTT. It translates to CASSPKQILNYEKLFF.

The J gene is TRBJ2-1, the V gene TRBV11-3; D gene ambiguous. V gave up 1 base and J gave up 6 bases, with 7 bases separating them. Germline V gene lookup returns CDR1 SGHNT and CDR2 YENEEA. This CDR3 contains 13 residues. CDR3 DNA: TGTGCCAGCAGCTTAGCACTCACCAATGAGCAGTTCTTC. Translating gives CASSLALTNEQFF.

The genes are TRBV23-1 and TRBJ2-2; the D gene is possibly TRBD1 (6 bases). TRBV23-1 is reported as an ORF; its role is uncertain. V was pared by 3 bases and J by 2 bases, with 13 bases between. The CDR3 has 16 residues. The DNA for the CDR3 is TGCGCCAGCAGTCACGCCAGGGGCTTCAACACCGGGGAGCTGTTTTTT. Protein product: CASSHARGFNTGELFF.

The chain joins TRBV5-6 to TRBJ1-1; no clear D gene. The CDR3 spans 16 residues. Trimming left V 4 bases short and J 0 bases short, with 16 bases between. Germline V gives CDR1 SGHDT, CDR2 YYEEEE. CDR3 nucleotides: TGTGCCAGCAGCCCGCCAGGATGGCGCATGAACACTGAAGCTTTCTTT. This gives the protein CASSPPGWRMNTEAFF.

This chain uses TRBV28 with TRBJ1-2; 8 bases are shared with TRBD1. V shed 4 bases, J shed 0 bases, and the junction held 16 bases outside the gene matches. This CDR3 spans 19 amino acids. Germline CDR1 is MDHEN and CDR2 is SYDVKM. Here the CDR3 DNA reads TGTGCCAGCAGTTCGTCCCACGGACAGGGAAGAAGACCTAACTATGGCTACACCTTC. As protein: CASSSSHGQGRRPNYGYTF.

This clone appeared once. The gene calls are TRBV9 and TRBJ2-3; the match to TRBD2 covers 8 bases. This CDR3 is 14 amino acids long. Germline lookup yields CDR1 SGDLS and CDR2 YYNGEE. The trim removed 4 bases at V and 11 bases at J, leaving 12 bases unmatched. The CDR3 protein is CASSSGGPRTLQYF. CDR3 in DNA: TGTGCCAGCAGCTCGGGGGGGCCCCGGACTTTGCAGTATTTT. Together with reference TRBV9 and TRBJ2-3, the CDR3 gives the full variable domain: DSGVTQTPKHLITATGQRVTLRCSPRSGDLSVYWYQQSLDQGLQFLIQYYNGEERAKGNILERFSAQQFPDLHSELNLSSLELGDSALYFCASSSGGPRTLQYFGPGTRLTVL.

The chain carries TRBV7-8 and TRBJ2-3, with D maybe TRBD2 (6 bases). The V end was cut by 2 bases, the J end by 3 bases, with 12 bases between. The CDR3 is 15 residues long. Germline V CDR1 and CDR2: SGHVS, FQNEAQ. CDR3 sequence (DNA): TGTGCCAGCAGCTTAAGGGGACTTGGAACAGATACGCAGTATTTT. Encoded protein: CASSLRGLGTDTQYF.

The chain's CDR3 is CASSFPGHNTGELFF. For the CDR3, the DNA is TGTGCCAGCAGTTTCCCGGGACATAACACCGGGGAGCTGTTTTTT. The chain couples TRBV28 to TRBJ2-2; D possibly corresponds to TRBD1 (6 bases). The CDR3 extends over 15 amino acids. V was cut by 3 bases and J by 2 bases, with 10 bases left in between. CDR1 MDHEN and CDR2 SYDVKM come from the germline V gene.

This clone was counted a few times. The V call is TRBV7-2, the J call TRBJ2-7; 9 nucleotides line up with TRBD1. Germline-derived CDR1 and CDR2 are SGHTA and FQGNSA. V trimming: 0 bases; J trimming: 3 bases; junction bases outside the gene matches: 9. The CDR3 has 17 amino acids. DNA of the CDR3: TGTGCCAGCAGCTTAGCCAGATCCCGGGACAGGGACTACGAGCAGTACTTC. The encoded protein is CASSLARSRDRDYEQYF. The full variable domain, completed using reference TRBV7-2 and TRBJ2-7, is GAGVSQSPSNKVTEKGKDVELRCDPISGHTALYWYRQSLGQGLEFLIYFQGNSAPDKSGLPSDRFSAERTGGSVSTLTIQRTQQEDSAVYLCASSLARSRDRDYEQYFGPGTRLTVT.

This clone has a handful of counts. The chain employs TRBV7-2 and TRBJ2-1; maybe TRBD2 (6 bases). This CDR3 is 16 amino acids long. Trimming stripped 5 bases from V and 0 bases from J, with 14 bases between. Germline CDR1 and CDR2: SGHTA and FQGNSA. The chain's CDR3 is CASSPHGGGSYNEQFF. The CDR3 DNA reads TGTGCCAGCAGCCCCCATGGGGGAGGCTCCTACAATGAGCAGTTCTTC.

J is TRBJ1-1 and V is TRBV28; tentatively, D is TRBD1 (5 bases). CDR3 size: 15 residues. Germline CDR1 MDHEN, CDR2 SYDVKM. The germline V and J ends were trimmed by 4 bases and 0 bases, with 12 bases remaining between them. The CDR3 reads CASSWGRRMNTEAFF. The CDR3 DNA reads as TGTGCCAGCAGTTGGGGCAGGCGGATGAACACTGAAGCTTTCTTT.

This clone appeared a few times. V is TRBV6-1 and J is TRBJ1-4, with TRBD1 matching over 7 bases. CDR1 MNHNS and CDR2 SASEGT come from the germline V gene. This CDR3 region has 16 residues. After removal of 0 bases from V and 8 bases from J, the junction contained 9 bases not matched to a gene. This CDR3 is CASSEALTGRGEKLFF. CDR3 sequence (DNA): TGTGCCAGCAGTGAAGCCTTGACAGGGAGAGGGGAAAAACTGTTTTTT.

This clone showed up just a few times. The chain couples TRBV28 to TRBJ1-2; D unresolved. Trimming stripped 6 bases from V and 1 base from J, with 3 bases between. There are 11 residues in the CDR3. Germline CDR1 reads MDHEN; CDR2 reads SYDVKM. CDR3 protein: CASSLNYGYTF. In DNA form, the CDR3 reads TGTGCCAGCAGCCTTAACTATGGCTACACCTTC.

This chain uses TRBV6-7 with TRBJ2-5, with 7 bases matching TRBD2. TRBV6-7 is designated an ORF whose function remains uncertain. The CDR3 covers 14 residues. J lost 5 bases, V lost 5 bases, and 8 bases had no gene match. Here the CDR3 reads CASSPGGRGETQYF. CDR3 in DNA: TGTGCCAGCAGTCCTGGCGGGAGAGGGGAGACCCAGTACTTC.

This clone is a singleton in its sample. This chain joins TRBV28 and TRBJ2-1; tentatively, D is TRBD1 (6 bases). The CDR3 is made up of 16 amino acids. CDR1 is MDHEN, CDR2 SYDVKM, per germline. Between the trimmed V and J ends, which lost 2 bases and 0 bases, there was a span of 11 bases. The CDR3 nucleotides are TGTGCCAGCAGTTTAGGGGCGGACAGCTCCTACAATGAGCAGTTCTTC. Protein: CASSLGADSSYNEQFF. Complete variable domain (other parts from reference TRBV28 and TRBJ2-1): DVKVTQSSRYLVKRTGEKVFLECVQDMDHENMFWYRQDPGLGLRLIYFSYDVKMKEKGDIPEGYSVSREKKERFSLILESASTNQTSMYLCASSLGADSSYNEQFFGPGTRLTVL.

The genes are TRBV11-1 and TRBJ2-4; D unclear. The CDR3 covers 15 residues. In germline, CDR1 is SGHAT, CDR2 FQDESV (reference sequence). The V end was cut by 4 bases, the J end by 0 bases, with 10 bases between. The CDR3 is CASSSETVAKNIQYF. The CDR3 DNA reads as TGTGCCAGCAGCTCCGAGACTGTAGCCAAAAACATTCAGTACTTC.

The rearrangement joins TRBV7-2 to TRBJ2-5; D ambiguous. The CDR3 is 14 residues long. Per germline, CDR1 SGHTA and CDR2 FQGNSA. V was pared by 5 bases and J by 4 bases, with 14 bases between. CDR3 DNA sequence: TGTGCCAGCAGCCTTGATAGCAAACGAGAGACCCAGTACTTC. Translation gives CASSLDSKRETQYF.

This chain uses TRBV14 with TRBJ2-3; D is undetermined. Trimming left V 1 base short and J 6 bases short, with 8 bases between. Germline V gives CDR1 SGHDN, CDR2 FVKESK. The CDR3 is 13 amino acids. The CDR3 DNA reads as TGTGCCAGCAGCCAAGGCCCCCGGGATACGCAGTATTTT. It encodes CASSQGPRDTQYF.

DNA for the CDR3: TGTGCCAGCAGCGTAGGGAGGACCCTTTACAATGAGCAGTTCTTC. Translated: CASSVGRTLYNEQFF. J is TRBJ2-1 and V is TRBV9; TRBD2 is a possible D gene (5 bases). Germline CDR1 is SGDLS and CDR2 is YYNGEE. This CDR3 has 15 residues. Trimming stripped 0 bases from V and 4 bases from J, with 11 bases between. Supplemented by reference TRBV9 and TRBJ2-1, the full variable domain reads DSGVTQTPKHLITATGQRVTLRCSPRSGDLSVYWYQQSLDQGLQFLIQYYNGEERAKGNILERFSAQQFPDLHSELNLSSLELGDSALYFCASSVGRTLYNEQFFGPGTRLTVL.